The clone carrying this TCR beta chain was seen a few times. Its matching antigen is unknown. Cell sorting via CD45RO/CCR7/CD25/CD127/CD95/CD27 was performed to obtain CD4+ naive, central memory, regulatory and stem cell-like memory cells. In all sorted populations, purity surpassed 95%. The authors reverse transcribed all of the isolated RNA, so sequencing captured expressed TCRB transcripts. This table comes from immunoSEQ multiplex PCR, and its TCRdb copy is limited to in-frame clones, with some not included. The sample shows some 330,000 clones, approximately 12% of them seen only once. This sample is part of a study of beta chain features in type 1 diabetes. In the study overall: Examination covered around 110 million sorted cells spanning all samples.

Findings of the study overall: Patients with Type 1 diabetes showed moderately but significantly shorter TCRB CDR3s in all four CD4+ subsets.

The clonotype was recovered from a woman aged 18 to 35 with type 1 diabetes. Sequenced sample: naive CD4+ T cells from blood.

This CDR3 is CASSNTKQGSDTQYF. The CDR3 DNA sequence: TGTGCCAGCAGTAACACGAAACAGGGTTCAGATACGCAGTATTTT. V usage is TRBV25-1 and J usage is TRBJ2-3, with a possible D match to TRBD1 (6 bases). The CDR3 consists of 15 residues. Germline loops: CDR1 MGHDK, CDR2 SYGVNS. V was cut by 5 bases and J by 4 bases, with 16 bases left in between.